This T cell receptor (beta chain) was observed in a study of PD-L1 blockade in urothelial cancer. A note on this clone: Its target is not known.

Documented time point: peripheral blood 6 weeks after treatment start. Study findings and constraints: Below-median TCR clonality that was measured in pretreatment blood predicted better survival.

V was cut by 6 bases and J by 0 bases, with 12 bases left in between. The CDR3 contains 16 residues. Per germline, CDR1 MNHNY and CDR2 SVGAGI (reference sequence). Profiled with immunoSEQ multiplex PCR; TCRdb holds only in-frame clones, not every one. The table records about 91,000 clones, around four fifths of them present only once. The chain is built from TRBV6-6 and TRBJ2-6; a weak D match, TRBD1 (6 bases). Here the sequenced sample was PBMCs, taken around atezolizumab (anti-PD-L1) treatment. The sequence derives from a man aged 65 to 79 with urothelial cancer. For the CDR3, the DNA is TGTGCCAGCAGGAGGACAGACTACTCTGGGGCCAACGTCCTGACTTTC. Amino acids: CASRRTDYSGANVLTF.